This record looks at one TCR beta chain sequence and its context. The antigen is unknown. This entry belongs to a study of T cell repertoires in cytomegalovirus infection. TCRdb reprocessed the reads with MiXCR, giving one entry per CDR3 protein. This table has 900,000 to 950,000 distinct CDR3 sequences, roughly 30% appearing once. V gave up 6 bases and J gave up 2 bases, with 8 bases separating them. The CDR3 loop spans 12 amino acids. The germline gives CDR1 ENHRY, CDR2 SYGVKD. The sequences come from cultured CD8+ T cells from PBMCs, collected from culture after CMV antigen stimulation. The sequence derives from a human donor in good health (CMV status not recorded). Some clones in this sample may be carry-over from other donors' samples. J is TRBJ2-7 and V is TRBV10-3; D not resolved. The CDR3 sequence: CAIRVNPYEQYF. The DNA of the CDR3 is TGTGCCATCAGGGTCAATCCCTACGAGCAGTACTTC.